This entry lists 15 T cell receptor beta chains sequenced from one sample in a study of blood T cell repertoires in COVID-19. Clones were sequenced by immunoSEQ multiplex PCR, and TCRdb holds only the in-frame ones, with some missing. The table shows about 210,000 clones, with about 89% occurring only once. The sequenced material came from peripheral blood. The receptors here all came from a woman in her 40s with acute or convalescent COVID-19.

V and J are TRBV30 and TRBJ1-1; 8 bases are a match to TRBD1. The germline gives CDR1 GTSNPN, CDR2 SVGIG (reference sequence). There are 14 residues in the CDR3. J gave up 6 bases and V 0 bases, and 6 bases lay outside the gene matches. CDR3 in DNA: TGTGCCTGGAGTGTAGTTGGACAGGGTTCTGAAGCTTTCTTT. Its translation is CAWSVVGQGSEAFF.

The gene calls are TRBV6-6 and TRBJ2-5; the match to TRBD2 covers 12 bases. The CDR3 consists of 15 residues. The junction had 11 bases not matched to a gene; V was cut back by 10 bases and J by 5 bases. Germline assignment: CDR1 MNHNY and CDR2 SVGAGI (reference sequence). CDR3 amino acids: CATLQGLAGTETQYF. The CDR3 nucleotides read TGTGCCACCCTACAAGGACTAGCGGGGACGGAGACCCAGTACTTC.

The J gene is TRBJ1-1, the V gene TRBV19, with 7 nucleotides matching TRBD1. The V gene end was trimmed by 7 bases and the J gene end by 3 bases; junction bases not matched to a gene: 5. The CDR3 consists of 13 residues. The V gene's germline CDR1 is LNHDA and CDR2 SQIVND (reference sequence). CDR3 nucleotide sequence: TGTGCCAGTACGAGGGGGCGGGACACTGAAGCTTTCTTT. Its translation is CASTRGRDTEAFF.

The chain carries TRBV5-1 and TRBJ2-5, with 15 positions matching TRBD2. The ends lost 3 bases at V and 3 bases at J; junction bases unmatched: 3. CDR1 and CDR2 from the germline V gene are SGHRS and YFSETQ. CDR3 length: 16 amino acids. As DNA, the CDR3 is TGCGCCAGCAGCTCTCGGACTAGCGGGGGGGAAGAGACCCAGTACTTC. Translation gives CASSSRTSGGEETQYF.

The chain has TRBV19 and TRBJ1-1, with 7 bases that match TRBD1. CDR1 LNHDA and CDR2 SQIVND come from the germline V gene (reference sequence). The CDR3 is 13 residues long. Trimming at V came to 5 bases and at J to 4 bases, leaving 4 bases not matched to a gene. The CDR3 is CASSYRGITEAFF. As DNA, the CDR3 is TGTGCCAGTAGTTACAGGGGAATCACTGAAGCTTTCTTT.

The J gene is TRBJ2-5, the V gene TRBV6-5, with D maybe TRBD1 (6 bases). Trimming took 6 bases from V and 7 from J, leaving 21 bases between them. Germline CDR1 reads MNHEY; CDR2 reads SVGAGI. The CDR3 loop spans 15 amino acids. DNA for the CDR3: TGTGCCAGCAGCCCCACGGGACGGGGCAGGGGGACCCAGTACTTC. Encoded protein: CASSPTGRGRGTQYF.

The genes are TRBV9 and TRBJ2-3; 9 bases fit TRBD2. This CDR3 contains 16 residues. V was pared by 2 bases and J by 5 bases, with 9 bases of the junction left unmatched. CDR1 and CDR2 (germline): SGDLS, YYNGEE. The CDR3 region has the DNA TGTGCCAGCAGCGTGTATGGCGGGGGGGCGGTAGATACGCAGTATTTT. Encoded protein: CASSVYGGGAVDTQYF.

V is TRBV27 and J is TRBJ2-3, with D maybe TRBD2 (8 bases). Germline V lookup: CDR1 MNHEY, CDR2 SMNVEV (reference sequence). The CDR3 has 18 amino acids. V dropped 1 base and J dropped 2 bases, with 19 bases sitting between them. The CDR3 coding sequence is TGTGCCAGCAGTTTATACGGGAGGGGGCAAAGGTACACAGATACGCAGTATTTT. This sequence encodes CASSLYGRGQRYTDTQYF.

The rearrangement joins TRBV19 to TRBJ1-4; D gene unclear. Per germline, CDR1 LNHDA and CDR2 SQIVND (reference sequence). The CDR3 has 14 amino acids. Trimming left V 7 bases short and J 0 bases short, with 9 bases between. The CDR3 sequence is CASTGGATNEKLFF. CDR3 nucleotide sequence: TGTGCCAGTACGGGCGGGGCAACTAATGAAAAACTGTTTTTT.

The J gene is TRBJ1-3, the V gene TRBV30; TRBD1 agrees at 7 bases. The CDR3 is 14 amino acids. Losses at the gene ends were 5 bases for V and 0 bases for J; bases not matched to a gene: 4. Germline CDR1 reads GTSNPN; CDR2 reads SVGIG (reference sequence). The CDR3 bases are TGTGCCTGGGACAGGGCCCCCTCTGGAAACACCATATATTTT. This translates into CAWDRAPSGNTIYF.

This chain uses TRBV2 with TRBJ1-5, with TRBD1 matching 8 bases. The CDR3 length is 13 residues. Germline V CDR1 and CDR2: SNHLY, FYNNEI. Trimming at V came to 5 bases and at J to 6 bases, leaving 3 bases not matched to a gene. The CDR3 coding sequence is TGTGCCAGCAGTAGGACAGGGACTCAGCCCCAGCATTTT. Its translation: CASSRTGTQPQHF. Variable domain in full (rest from reference TRBV2 and TRBJ1-5): EPEVTQTPSHQVTQMGQEVILRCVPISNHLYFYWYRQILGQKVEFLVSFYNNEISEKSEIFDDQFSVERPDGSNFTLKIRSTKLEDSAMYFCASSRTGTQPQHFGDGTRLSIL.

This chain connects TRBV7-9 to TRBJ1-5, with D possibly being TRBD1 (6 bases). In germline, CDR1 is SEHNR, CDR2 FQNEAQ (reference sequence). CDR3 length: 13 residues. Trimming removed 6 bases at V and 2 bases at J, with 8 bases between. The CDR3 DNA reads TGTGCCAGCAGTGCAGGGGGCAATCAGCCCCAGCATTTT. Translating gives CASSAGGNQPQHF.

This chain joins TRBV27 and TRBJ2-7; 8 nucleotides agree with TRBD2. In germline, CDR1 is MNHEY, CDR2 SMNVEV (reference sequence). CDR3 length equals 15 residues. V was pared by 6 bases and J by 0 bases, with 7 bases of the junction left unmatched. The CDR3 nucleotides read TGTGCCAGCAGCCCAAGCGGGGGAAACTCCTACGAGCAGTACGTC. This codes for CASSPSGGNSYEQYV.

V is TRBV5-5 and J is TRBJ1-4; 7 bases map to TRBD1. The germline CDR1 and CDR2 sequences are SGHKS and YYEKEE (reference sequence). The J segment lost 8 bases and the V segment lost 2 bases, leaving 12 bases of the junction unmatched. The CDR3 has 16 amino acids. The CDR3: CASSFGARGTSEKLFF. CDR3 coding DNA: TGTGCCAGCAGCTTCGGGGCCAGGGGGACCAGCGAAAAACTGTTTTTT.

This chain links TRBV7-3 with TRBJ2-2; TRBD1 agrees at 7 bases. The CDR3 runs to 15 residues. Per germline, CDR1 SGHTA and CDR2 FQGTGA. The V gene end was trimmed by 4 bases and the J gene end by 4 bases; junction bases not matched to a gene: 6. In nucleotides, the CDR3 is TGTGCCAGCAGCTCAACAGGGGTGGGCACCGGGGAGCTGTTTTTT. Amino acids: CASSSTGVGTGELFF. The complete variable domain, with remaining parts taken from reference TRBV7-3 and TRBJ2-2, reads GAGVSQTPSNKVTEKGKYVELRCDPISGHTALYWYRQSLGQGPEFLIYFQGTGAADDSGLPNDRFFAVRPEGSVSTLKIQRTERGDSAVYLCASSSTGVGTGELFFGEGSRLTVL.